The sequence of this T cell receptor beta chain was determined in a study of early T cells in non-severe SARS-CoV-2 infection. From the 5' RACE reads, TCRdb called clonotypes with MiXCR, one entry per CDR3 protein. The sample carries about 59,000 distinct CDR3 sequences, approximately 13% recorded once. Germline V gene lookup returns CDR1 SGHRS and CDR2 YFSETQ. CDR3 length: 14 amino acids. Trimming stripped 4 bases from V and 2 bases from J, with 10 bases between. This clonotype was picked up a small number of times. J is TRBJ2-1 and V is TRBV5-1; D call uncertain. This sequence originates from an adult who was a healthcare worker with PCR-confirmed SARS-CoV-2 infection or an uninfected control (not recorded which). The material was whole blood, obtained at baseline. The CDR3 coding sequence is TGCGCCAGCAGCCCCCCGAGCCCCTACAATGAGCAGTTCTTC. It codes for CASSPPSPYNEQFF.